What follows is one T cell receptor (beta chain) and its context. Its matching antigen is unknown. Produced via immunoSEQ multiplex PCR; TCRdb's table is partial and in-frame only. In the table there are more than 150,000 clones, 90% to 95% of which are singletons. This sample stems from a study of T cell responses to AZD1222 COVID-19 vaccine. Study context: Doses given second, at about 4 or about 12 weeks, were pooled. Whole-study results and caveats: At 160-218 and 743-854, vaccine-associated CD4 TCRs were dominant, and they spanned spike.

V was cut by 5 bases and J by 4 bases, with 15 bases left in between. Germline CDR1 reads MDHEN; CDR2 reads SYDVKM. The CDR3 has 15 residues. The chain uses TRBV28 and TRBJ1-3; weak D call: TRBD1 (6 bases). This specimen consisted of peripheral blood, obtained on day 0 of AZD1222 vaccination. The sequence derives from an adult in good health. CDR3 loop: CASSPPQGFGNTIYF. The CDR3 bases are TGTGCCAGCAGTCCCCCCCAGGGGTTCGGAAACACCATATATTTT.